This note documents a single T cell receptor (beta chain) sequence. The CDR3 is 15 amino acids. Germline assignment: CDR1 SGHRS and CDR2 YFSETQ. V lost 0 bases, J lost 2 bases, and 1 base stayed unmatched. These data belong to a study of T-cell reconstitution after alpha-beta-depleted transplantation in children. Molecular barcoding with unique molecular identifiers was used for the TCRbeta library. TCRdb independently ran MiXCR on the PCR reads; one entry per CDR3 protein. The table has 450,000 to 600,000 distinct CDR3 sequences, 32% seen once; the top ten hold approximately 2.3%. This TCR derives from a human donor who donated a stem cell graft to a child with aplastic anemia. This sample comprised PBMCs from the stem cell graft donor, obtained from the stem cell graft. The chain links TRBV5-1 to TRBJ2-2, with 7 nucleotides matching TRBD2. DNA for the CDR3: TGCGCCAGCAGCTTGGAGGGACTAAACACCGGGGAGCTGTTTTTT. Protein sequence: CASSLEGLNTGELFF.